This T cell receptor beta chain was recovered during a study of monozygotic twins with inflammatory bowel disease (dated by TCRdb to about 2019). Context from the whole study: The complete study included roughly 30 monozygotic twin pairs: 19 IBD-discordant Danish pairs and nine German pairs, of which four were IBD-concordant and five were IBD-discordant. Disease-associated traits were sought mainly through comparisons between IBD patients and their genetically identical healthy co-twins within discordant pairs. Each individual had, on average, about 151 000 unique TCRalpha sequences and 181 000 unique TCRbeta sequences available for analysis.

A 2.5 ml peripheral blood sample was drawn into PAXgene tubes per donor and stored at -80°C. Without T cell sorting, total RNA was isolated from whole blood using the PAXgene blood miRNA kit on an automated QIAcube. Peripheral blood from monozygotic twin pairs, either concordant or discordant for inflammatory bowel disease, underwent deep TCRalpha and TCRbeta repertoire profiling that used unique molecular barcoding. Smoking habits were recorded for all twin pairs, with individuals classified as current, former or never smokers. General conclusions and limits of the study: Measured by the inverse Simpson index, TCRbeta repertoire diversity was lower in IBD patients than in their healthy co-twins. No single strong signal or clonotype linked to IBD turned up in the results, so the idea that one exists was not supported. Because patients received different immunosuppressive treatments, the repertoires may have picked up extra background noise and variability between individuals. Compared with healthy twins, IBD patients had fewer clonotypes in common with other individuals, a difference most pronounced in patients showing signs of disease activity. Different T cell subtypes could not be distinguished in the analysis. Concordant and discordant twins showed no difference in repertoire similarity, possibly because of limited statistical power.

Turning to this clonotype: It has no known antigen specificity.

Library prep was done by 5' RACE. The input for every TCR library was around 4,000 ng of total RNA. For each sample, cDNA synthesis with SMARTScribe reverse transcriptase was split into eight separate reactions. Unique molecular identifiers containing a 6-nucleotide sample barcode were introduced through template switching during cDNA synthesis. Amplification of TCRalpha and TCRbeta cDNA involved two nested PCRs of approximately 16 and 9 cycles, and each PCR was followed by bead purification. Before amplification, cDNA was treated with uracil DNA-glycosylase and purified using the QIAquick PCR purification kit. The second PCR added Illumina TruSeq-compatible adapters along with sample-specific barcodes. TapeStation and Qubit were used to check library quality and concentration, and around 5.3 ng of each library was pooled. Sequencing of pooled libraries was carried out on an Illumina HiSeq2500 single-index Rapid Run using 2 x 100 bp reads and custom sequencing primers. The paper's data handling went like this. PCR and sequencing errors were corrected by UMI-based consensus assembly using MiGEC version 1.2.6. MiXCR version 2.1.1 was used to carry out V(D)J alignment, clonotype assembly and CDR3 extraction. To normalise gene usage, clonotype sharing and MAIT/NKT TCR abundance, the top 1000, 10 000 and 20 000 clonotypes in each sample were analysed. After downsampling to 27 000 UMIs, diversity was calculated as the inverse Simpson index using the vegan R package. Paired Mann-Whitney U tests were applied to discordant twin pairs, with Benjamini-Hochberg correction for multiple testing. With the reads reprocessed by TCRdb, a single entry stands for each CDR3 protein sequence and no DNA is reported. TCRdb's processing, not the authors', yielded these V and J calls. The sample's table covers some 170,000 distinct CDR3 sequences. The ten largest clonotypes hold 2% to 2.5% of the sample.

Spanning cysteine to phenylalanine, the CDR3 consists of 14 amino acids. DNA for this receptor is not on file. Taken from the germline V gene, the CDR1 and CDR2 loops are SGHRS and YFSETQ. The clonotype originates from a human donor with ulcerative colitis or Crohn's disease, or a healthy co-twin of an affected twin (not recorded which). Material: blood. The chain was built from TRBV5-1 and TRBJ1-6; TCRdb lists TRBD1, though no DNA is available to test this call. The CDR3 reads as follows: CASSQGQVNSPLHF. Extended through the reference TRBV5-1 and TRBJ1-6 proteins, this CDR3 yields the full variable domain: KAGVTQTPRYLIKTRGQQVTLSCSPISGHRSVSWYQQTPGQGLQFLFEYFSETQRNKGNFPGRFSGRQFSNSRSEMNVSTLELGDSALYLCASSQGQVNSPLHFGNGTRLTVT.